These T cell receptor beta chains were read from a single sample in a study of cytomegalovirus exposure and HLA in healthy donors. TCRdb keeps only in-frame clones here, not all; method: immunoSEQ multiplex PCR. Of around 50,000 clones listed, around 81% are singletons. The sample consisted of PBMCs. These receptors all come from a man aged 25-45 years in good health and CMV-seropositive. Each CDR3 is given with its conserved first and last residue. Each record gives: CDR3 length, D gene, J gene, clone size, V gene, CDR3 DNA, CDR3 protein. The D gene is left open where the match is weak. For some rows the clone size is stated as once, few or many, or as a class when expanded; others skip it.

len: 12
d_gene: -
j_gene: TRBJ1-6
abundance: few
v_gene: TRBV10-2
CDR3nt: TGCGCCAGCAGTGCCCAATCTTCACCCCTCCACTTT
CDR3aa: CASSAQSSPLHF

len: 13
d_gene: -
j_gene: TRBJ2-1
abundance: once
v_gene: TRBV29-1
CDR3nt: TGCAGCGTTAATCGCGGGGTATACAATGAGCAGTTCTTC
CDR3aa: CSVNRGVYNEQFF

len: 14
d_gene: TRBD2
j_gene: TRBJ2-3
abundance: -
v_gene: TRBV19
CDR3nt: TGTGCCAGTAGCGAGCGGGGGGCCACAGATACGCAGTATTTT
CDR3aa: CASSERGATDTQYF

len: 16
d_gene: -
j_gene: TRBJ1-6
abundance: -
v_gene: TRBV5-6
CDR3nt: TGTGCCAGCAGACTTGCAGGGGTCCCGGGTAATTCACCCCTCCACTTT
CDR3aa: CASRLAGVPGNSPLHF

len: 13
d_gene: -
j_gene: TRBJ1-5
abundance: few
v_gene: TRBV6-6
CDR3nt: TGTGCCAGCAGGGCTTACAGCAATCAGCCCCAGCATTTT
CDR3aa: CASRAYSNQPQHF

len: 15
d_gene: -
j_gene: TRBJ1-1
abundance: -
v_gene: TRBV28
CDR3nt: TGTGCCAGCAGTGCAACGGGGGGCCCTAACACTGAAGCTTTCTTT
CDR3aa: CASSATGGPNTEAFF

len: 12
d_gene: -
j_gene: TRBJ2-1
abundance: -
v_gene: TRBV5-1
CDR3nt: TGCGCCAGCAGCTCTACCTACAATGAGCAGTTCTTC
CDR3aa: CASSSTYNEQFF

len: 12
d_gene: -
j_gene: TRBJ1-2
abundance: -
v_gene: TRBV6-5
CDR3nt: TGTGCCACGGTGGGACTTAACTATGGCTACACCTTC
CDR3aa: CATVGLNYGYTF

len: 15
d_gene: -
j_gene: TRBJ2-7
abundance: once
v_gene: TRBV6-5
CDR3nt: TGTGCCCGGAACCAGCGGGTAGGTGGATCCTACGAGCAGTACTTC
CDR3aa: CARNQRVGGSYEQYF

len: 12
d_gene: TRBD1
j_gene: TRBJ1-2
abundance: -
v_gene: TRBV29-1
CDR3nt: TGCAGCGTAGTCGGACAGGGGTATGGCTACACCTTC
CDR3aa: CSVVGQGYGYTF

len: 13
d_gene: TRBD2
j_gene: TRBJ2-7
abundance: -
v_gene: TRBV13
CDR3nt: TGTGCCAGCAGCAAAGGGACTACCTACGAGCAGTACTTC
CDR3aa: CASSKGTTYEQYF

len: 16
d_gene: TRBD1
j_gene: TRBJ1-2
abundance: few
v_gene: TRBV6-5
CDR3nt: TGTGCCAGCAGTTACTCACACCGCAGGGGGTCAGATGGCTACACCTTC
CDR3aa: CASSYSHRRGSDGYTF

len: 13
d_gene: -
j_gene: TRBJ2-1
abundance: -
v_gene: TRBV5-1
CDR3nt: TGCGCCAGCAGCTCAGAGGGAGCCCATGAGCAGTTCTTC
CDR3aa: CASSSEGAHEQFF

len: 17
d_gene: TRBD1
j_gene: TRBJ2-7
abundance: once
v_gene: TRBV18
CDR3nt: TGTGCCAGCCAACTTGACAGACAAAACAGGGGGTTCAACGAGCAGTACTTC
CDR3aa: CASQLDRQNRGFNEQYF

len: 16
d_gene: TRBD1
j_gene: TRBJ2-7
abundance: -
v_gene: TRBV7-2
CDR3nt: TGTGCCAGCAGCTTACTGACAGGGGGTACCACCTACGAGCAGTACTTC
CDR3aa: CASSLLTGGTTYEQYF

len: 14
d_gene: -
j_gene: TRBJ1-1
abundance: -
v_gene: TRBV9
CDR3nt: TGTGCCAGCAGTCGGCGGGTGGAGAACACTGAAGCTTTCTTT
CDR3aa: CASSRRVENTEAFF

len: 14
d_gene: TRBD1
j_gene: TRBJ1-2
abundance: -
v_gene: TRBV30
CDR3nt: TGTGCCTGGAGTGGTGACAGGGGACTATTTGGCTACACCTTC
CDR3aa: CAWSGDRGLFGYTF

len: 13
d_gene: TRBD2
j_gene: TRBJ2-5
abundance: -
v_gene: TRBV19
CDR3nt: TGTGCCAGTAACGAGCGGGGGGTTGAGACCCAGTACTTC
CDR3aa: CASNERGVETQYF

len: 17
d_gene: -
j_gene: TRBJ2-3
abundance: -
v_gene: TRBV15
CDR3nt: TGTGCCACCAGCAGACGTACAGGGAGAGGGGGCACAGATACGCAGTATTTT
CDR3aa: CATSRRTGRGGTDTQYF

len: 18
d_gene: TRBD1
j_gene: TRBJ1-3
abundance: -
v_gene: TRBV7-9
CDR3nt: TGTGCCAGCAGCGAAAGGACAGGGAAAATGTTCTCTGGAAACACCATATATTTT
CDR3aa: CASSERTGKMFSGNTIYF

len: 15
d_gene: TRBD1
j_gene: TRBJ1-4
abundance: -
v_gene: TRBV11-3
CDR3nt: TGTGCCAGCAGCCCCACAGGGGCGACTAATGAAAAACTGTTTTTT
CDR3aa: CASSPTGATNEKLFF

len: 12
d_gene: TRBD1
j_gene: TRBJ2-2
abundance: -
v_gene: TRBV5-1
CDR3nt: TGCGCCAGCAAGGGGGCTGGCGGGGAGCTGTTTTTT
CDR3aa: CASKGAGGELFF

len: 15
d_gene: -
j_gene: TRBJ1-3
abundance: -
v_gene: TRBV9
CDR3nt: TGTGCCAGCAGCGTAGATACAGGCTCTGGAAACACCATATATTTT
CDR3aa: CASSVDTGSGNTIYF

len: 13
d_gene: -
j_gene: TRBJ2-5
abundance: -
v_gene: TRBV2
CDR3nt: TGTGCCAGCAGTGGACTAATCCAAGAGACCCAGTACTTC
CDR3aa: CASSGLIQETQYF

len: 14
d_gene: -
j_gene: TRBJ1-1
abundance: few
v_gene: TRBV2
CDR3nt: TGTGCCAGCAGTGAGGGGCGGGGGAACACTGAAGCTTTCTTT
CDR3aa: CASSEGRGNTEAFF

len: 18
d_gene: TRBD2
j_gene: TRBJ2-5
abundance: -
v_gene: TRBV4-1
CDR3nt: TGCGCCAGCAGCCTTCCTCGAGTTAGCGGGGGCTATCAAGAGACCCAGTACTTC
CDR3aa: CASSLPRVSGGYQETQYF

len: 13
d_gene: -
j_gene: TRBJ1-1
abundance: -
v_gene: TRBV19
CDR3nt: TGTGCCAGTAGTCAGGGGACGTGGGCTGAAGCTTTCTTT
CDR3aa: CASSQGTWAEAFF

len: 18
d_gene: TRBD2
j_gene: TRBJ2-3
abundance: once
v_gene: TRBV5-1
CDR3nt: TGCGCCAGCAGCTCTGGGACTAGCCCCACCAGAAGCACAGATACGCAGTATTTT
CDR3aa: CASSSGTSPTRSTDTQYF

len: 13
d_gene: -
j_gene: TRBJ1-5
abundance: -
v_gene: TRBV19
CDR3nt: TGTGCCAGTAAAGAGGGATGGAATCAGCCCCAGCATTTT
CDR3aa: CASKEGWNQPQHF

len: 15
d_gene: TRBD1
j_gene: TRBJ1-2
abundance: -
v_gene: TRBV6-5
CDR3nt: TGTGCCAGCAGTTTCTCAAGGGACAGGGAAGTAGGCTACACCTTC
CDR3aa: CASSFSRDREVGYTF

len: 16
d_gene: TRBD1
j_gene: TRBJ2-5
abundance: once
v_gene: TRBV5-6
CDR3nt: TGTGCCAGCAGCCTCCGGACAGGGGGTAAGGGTGAGACCCAGTACTTC
CDR3aa: CASSLRTGGKGETQYF

len: 14
d_gene: -
j_gene: TRBJ1-1
abundance: -
v_gene: TRBV2
CDR3nt: TGTGCCAGCGGAAAGTTGGGCAGGGAAACTGAAGCTTTCTTT
CDR3aa: CASGKLGRETEAFF

len: 16
d_gene: -
j_gene: TRBJ1-2
abundance: -
v_gene: TRBV18
CDR3nt: TGTGCCAGCTCACCCGCCCCGAGACAGGTTGGATACGGCTACACCTTC
CDR3aa: CASSPAPRQVGYGYTF

len: 13
d_gene: -
j_gene: TRBJ1-2
abundance: -
v_gene: TRBV19
CDR3nt: TGTGCCAGTAAGCGGGGGGCTAACTATGGCTACACCTTC
CDR3aa: CASKRGANYGYTF

len: 13
d_gene: TRBD2
j_gene: TRBJ2-2
abundance: -
v_gene: TRBV2
CDR3nt: TGTGCCAGCAGTGACCTAGCGGGGGTCAAGCTGTTTTTT
CDR3aa: CASSDLAGVKLFF

len: 14
d_gene: TRBD2
j_gene: TRBJ2-1
abundance: -
v_gene: TRBV10-3
CDR3nt: TGTGCCAACACTAGCGGGGGGAGGGGAGGTGAGCAGTTCTTC
CDR3aa: CANTSGGRGGEQFF

len: 14
d_gene: TRBD1
j_gene: TRBJ1-1
abundance: -
v_gene: TRBV5-4
CDR3nt: TGTGCCAGCAGCCCGGGACAGGATAACAATGAAGCTTTCTTT
CDR3aa: CASSPGQDNNEAFF

len: 14
d_gene: TRBD1
j_gene: TRBJ1-6
abundance: -
v_gene: TRBV6-5
CDR3nt: TGTGCCAGCAGACGGGACAGGGGGCTTTCACCCCTCCACTTT
CDR3aa: CASRRDRGLSPLHF

len: 12
d_gene: -
j_gene: TRBJ1-6
abundance: few
v_gene: TRBV2
CDR3nt: TGTGCCAGCAAGAGTCATAATTCACCCCTCCACTTT
CDR3aa: CASKSHNSPLHF

len: 15
d_gene: TRBD1
j_gene: TRBJ2-2
abundance: -
v_gene: TRBV2
CDR3nt: TGTGCCAAAAGACGGACAGGGACCAACACCGGGGAGCTGTTTTTT
CDR3aa: CAKRRTGTNTGELFF

len: 16
d_gene: TRBD2
j_gene: TRBJ2-5
abundance: -
v_gene: TRBV7-6
CDR3nt: TGTGCCAGCAGCCAGACTAGCGGGGGGGCCCAGGAGACCCAGTACTTC
CDR3aa: CASSQTSGGAQETQYF

len: 16
d_gene: -
j_gene: TRBJ2-3
abundance: -
v_gene: TRBV6-4
CDR3nt: TGTGCCAGCAGTGACTCGGGCAGGGGACCGACAGATACGCAGTATTTT
CDR3aa: CASSDSGRGPTDTQYF

len: 13
d_gene: -
j_gene: TRBJ1-2
abundance: -
v_gene: TRBV5-4
CDR3nt: TGTGCCAGCAGCTTACTCGGGGGTACGGGCTACACCTTC
CDR3aa: CASSLLGGTGYTF

len: 13
d_gene: -
j_gene: TRBJ2-7
abundance: -
v_gene: TRBV21-1
CDR3nt: TGTGCCAGCAGCAAGACAGGGGGTTACGAGCAGTACTTC
CDR3aa: CASSKTGGYEQYF

len: 12
d_gene: -
j_gene: TRBJ1-1
abundance: few
v_gene: TRBV6-5
CDR3nt: TGTGCCAGCACGGCGGGGAACACTGAAGCTTTCTTT
CDR3aa: CASTAGNTEAFF

len: 14
d_gene: -
j_gene: TRBJ1-1
abundance: -
v_gene: TRBV5-4
CDR3nt: TGTGCCAGCAGCTCCGACAGCATGAACACTGAAGCTTTCTTT
CDR3aa: CASSSDSMNTEAFF

len: 13
d_gene: TRBD1
j_gene: TRBJ2-7
abundance: -
v_gene: TRBV30
CDR3nt: TGTGCCTGGAGTGTAGGACAGGGGATGGGGCAGTACTTC
CDR3aa: CAWSVGQGMGQYF

len: 14
d_gene: -
j_gene: TRBJ1-1
abundance: -
v_gene: TRBV29-1
CDR3nt: TGCAGCGTTGAAGCCACCGGGACATTACACGAAGCTTTCTTT
CDR3aa: CSVEATGTLHEAFF

len: 14
d_gene: -
j_gene: TRBJ1-1
abundance: -
v_gene: TRBV9
CDR3nt: TGTGCCAGCAGCAAAGCGAGTGGTGGGACTGAAGCTTTCTTT
CDR3aa: CASSKASGGTEAFF

len: 12
d_gene: -
j_gene: TRBJ2-1
abundance: -
v_gene: TRBV11-2
CDR3nt: TGTGCCAGCTACACCGGGGGCAATGAGCAGTTCTTC
CDR3aa: CASYTGGNEQFF

len: 15
d_gene: TRBD1
j_gene: TRBJ1-4
abundance: -
v_gene: TRBV2
CDR3nt: TGTGCCAGCAGCCCACAGGGGCTGTTCATTGAAAAACTGTTTTTT
CDR3aa: CASSPQGLFIEKLFF

len: 14
d_gene: -
j_gene: TRBJ2-1
abundance: few
v_gene: TRBV5-1
CDR3nt: TGCGCCAGCAGCGCCCCAGGGGGGCGAAATGAGCAGTTCTTC
CDR3aa: CASSAPGGRNEQFF

len: 14
d_gene: TRBD2
j_gene: TRBJ2-7
abundance: -
v_gene: TRBV5-1
CDR3nt: TGCGCCAGCAGGGCGGGACTAGCGGCCTACGAGCAGTACTTC
CDR3aa: CASRAGLAAYEQYF

len: 15
d_gene: -
j_gene: TRBJ1-1
abundance: -
v_gene: TRBV19
CDR3nt: TGTGCCAGTAGTATAGACGGGGGGTCGAACACTGAAGCTTTCTTT
CDR3aa: CASSIDGGSNTEAFF

len: 11
d_gene: -
j_gene: TRBJ1-1
abundance: few
v_gene: TRBV5-8
CDR3nt: TGTGCCAGCAGCCGGACAACTGAAGCTTTCTTT
CDR3aa: CASSRTTEAFF

len: 15
d_gene: TRBD1
j_gene: TRBJ1-5
abundance: -
v_gene: TRBV30
CDR3nt: TGTGCCTGGACCACCCCCGGGACAGTGAGTCAGCCCCAGCATTTT
CDR3aa: CAWTTPGTVSQPQHF

len: 15
d_gene: -
j_gene: TRBJ2-7
abundance: few
v_gene: TRBV7-9
CDR3nt: TGTGCCAGCAGTCAACCGGGACTGAGCTCCTACGAGCAGTACTTC
CDR3aa: CASSQPGLSSYEQYF

len: 17
d_gene: TRBD1
j_gene: TRBJ2-7
abundance: -
v_gene: TRBV13
CDR3nt: TGTGCCAGCAGCTTCTTCGCACAGGGGGGACTCTCCTACGAGCAGTACTTC
CDR3aa: CASSFFAQGGLSYEQYF

len: 14
d_gene: -
j_gene: TRBJ2-2
abundance: -
v_gene: TRBV6-5
CDR3nt: TGTGCCAGCAGTTACAGGGGCGGCACCGGGGAGCTGTTTTTT
CDR3aa: CASSYRGGTGELFF